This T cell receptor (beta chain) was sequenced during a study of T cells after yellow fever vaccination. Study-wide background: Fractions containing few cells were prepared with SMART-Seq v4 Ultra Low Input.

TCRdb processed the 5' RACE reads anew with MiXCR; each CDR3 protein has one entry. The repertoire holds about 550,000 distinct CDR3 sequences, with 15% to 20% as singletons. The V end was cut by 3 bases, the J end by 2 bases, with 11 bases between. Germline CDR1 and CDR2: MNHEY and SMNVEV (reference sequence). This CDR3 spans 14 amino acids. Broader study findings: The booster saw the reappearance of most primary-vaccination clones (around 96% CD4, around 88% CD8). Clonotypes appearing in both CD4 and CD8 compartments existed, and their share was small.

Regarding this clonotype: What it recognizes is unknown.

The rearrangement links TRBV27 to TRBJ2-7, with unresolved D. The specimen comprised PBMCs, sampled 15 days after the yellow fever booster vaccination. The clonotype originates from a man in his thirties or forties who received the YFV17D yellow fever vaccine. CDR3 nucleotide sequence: TGTGCCAGCAGTTTCGGTGGCAGAACCTACGAGCAGTACTTC. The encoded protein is CASSFGGRTYEQYF.